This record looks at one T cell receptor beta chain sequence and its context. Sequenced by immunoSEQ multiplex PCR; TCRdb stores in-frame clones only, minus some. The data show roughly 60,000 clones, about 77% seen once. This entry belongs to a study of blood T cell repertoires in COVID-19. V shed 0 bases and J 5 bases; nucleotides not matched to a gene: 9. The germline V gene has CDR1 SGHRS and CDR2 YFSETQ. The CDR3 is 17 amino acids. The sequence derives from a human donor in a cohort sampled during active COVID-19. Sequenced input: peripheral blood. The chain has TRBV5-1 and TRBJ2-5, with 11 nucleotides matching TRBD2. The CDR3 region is CASSLGLTSGVLETQYF. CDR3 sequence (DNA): TGCGCCAGCAGCTTGGGCCTGACTAGCGGGGTCCTGGAGACCCAGTACTTC.